The entry below describes one T cell receptor (beta chain). Its matching antigen is unknown. Within the sample, other DNA sequences also encode this same CDR3. The sample belongs to a study of shared clonotypes between healthy human individuals. Study-wide background: The donors, a couple of women and a few men, were aged 18 to 49. Study observations and caveats: Some naive CD4 clonotypes, about 5%, turned up in common across a few donors. Enrolling few donors narrowed the genetic and exposure-history diversity that was represented.

The naive CD8 population came from CD45RO-negative cells selected for CCR7, without terminally differentiated effector memory CD45RA+ cells. Assay execution took place at the deep level. Profiled with immunoSEQ multiplex PCR; TCRdb holds only in-frame clones, not every one. The sample lists some 2.1 million clones; just under 95% were seen once. The germline V gene has CDR1 SGHRS and CDR2 YFSETQ. The junction had 5 bases not matched to a gene; V was cut back by 4 bases and J by 2 bases. The CDR3 loop spans 14 amino acids. Input material: naive CD8+ T cells from PBMCs. The receptor was isolated from a man aged 18 to 30 in good health. Some clones in this sample may be carry-over from other donors' samples. The chain links TRBV5-1 to TRBJ2-7; TRBD1 agrees at 8 bases. DNA of the CDR3: TGCGCCAGCAGCGCCGGACAGGGAGCCTACGAGCAGTACTTC. Translation gives CASSAGQGAYEQYF.